Below are 27 T cell receptor beta chains sequenced from a single sample in a study of beta chain features in type 1 diabetes. Study outcomes and limitations: Patients with Type 1 diabetes showed moderately but significantly shorter TCRB CDR3s in all four CD4+ subsets.

Sequenced material consisted of expressed TCRB transcripts (all of the isolated RNA was reverse transcribed). Sequencing was performed with immunoSEQ multiplex PCR; in TCRdb, only in-frame clones are kept and a portion is missing. The data show a few hundred thousand clones, more than 15% seen once. Antigens of these TCRs are unknown. Specimen: naive CD4+ T cells from blood. Receptor source: a young man with type 1 diabetes.

This clone showed up just a few times. The chain joins TRBV29-1 to TRBJ2-1; D gene ambiguous. The length of the CDR3 is 13 residues. Germline assignment: CDR1 SQVTM and CDR2 ANQGSEA. Trimming removed 7 bases from V and 0 bases from J, with 10 bases in between. CDR3 in amino acids: CSGERTSYNEQFF. Written as DNA, the CDR3 is TGCAGCGGTGAGAGAACCTCCTACAATGAGCAGTTCTTC.

The chain employs TRBV9 and TRBJ2-1; 11 bases line up with TRBD2. The germline V gene has CDR1 SGDLS and CDR2 YYNGEE. J was trimmed by 5 bases and V by 0 bases; bases with no gene match: 1. The CDR3 spans 15 residues. CDR3 in amino acids: CASSVGLAGNNEQFF. CDR3 DNA: TGTGCCAGCAGCGTAGGACTAGCGGGAAACAATGAGCAGTTCTTC.

This clone occurred a few times. The chain recombines TRBV6-5 with TRBJ2-5; weak D call: TRBD1 (5 bases). V lost 2 bases and J 5 bases, leaving 15 bases between the germline ends. The germline CDR1 and CDR2 sequences are MNHEY and SVGAGI. The CDR3 spans 15 residues. CDR3 in DNA: TGTGCCAGCAGTTACAGGGGTCCCTTAATTGAGACCCAGTACTTC. It codes for CASSYRGPLIETQYF.

This clone was counted only a few times. CDR3: CASSQDDGRESTLRHGYTF. The DNA of the CDR3 is TGTGCCAGCAGCCAAGACGACGGACGCGAATCTACTCTTCGCCATGGCTACACCTTC. The chain links TRBV11-2 to TRBJ1-2; no clear D gene. The germline V gene has CDR1 SGHAT and CDR2 FQNNGV. CDR3 length: 19 residues. With 5 bases removed from V and 6 bases from J, the gap between germline ends came to 31 bases.

The chain recombines TRBV9 with TRBJ2-1; TRBD2 matches at 12 bases. From germline, CDR1 is SGDLS and CDR2 YYNGEE. This CDR3 is built from 16 residues. Trimming at V came to 3 bases and at J to 8 bases, leaving 9 bases not matched to a gene. CDR3 region: CASSASLAGGPDEQFF. The CDR3 DNA reads TGTGCCAGCAGCGCCTCTCTAGCGGGAGGGCCGGATGAGCAGTTCTTC.

A few counts support this clone. This sequence joins TRBV30 and TRBJ2-7; D not certain. The CDR3 extends over 12 amino acids. V was trimmed by 2 bases and J by 3 bases, leaving 8 bases between them. The V gene's germline CDR1 is GTSNPN and CDR2 SVGIG (reference sequence). CDR3 region: CAWSKPGYEQYF. Here the CDR3 DNA reads TGTGCCTGGAGTAAGCCAGGCTACGAGCAGTACTTC.

Worth noting for this clone: Sequence at one end of the junction differs from germline and may be a read error. At the DNA level, this CDR3 is encoded by other sequences in the same sample as well. The chain carries TRBV9 and TRBJ2-3; D gene unclear. This CDR3 spans 13 amino acids. Germline V lookup: CDR1 SGDLS, CDR2 YYNGEE. The CDR3 loop reads CASSVASSDTQYF. The CDR3 bases are TGTGCCAGCAGCGTAGCGTCCTCAGATACGCAGTACTTT. Looking up the rest from reference TRBV9 and TRBJ2-3 gives the full variable domain: DSGVTQTPKHLITATGQRVTLRCSPRSGDLSVYWYQQSLDQGLQFLIQYYNGEERAKGNILERFSAQQFPDLHSELNLSSLELGDSALYFCASSVASSDTQYFGPGTRLTVL.

This clone was seen more than once but under ten times. V is TRBV6-5 and J is TRBJ1-1; 8 positions agree with TRBD1. V lost 6 bases and J lost 5; bases outside the gene matches: 5. Per germline, CDR1 MNHEY and CDR2 SVGAGI. The CDR3 extends over 13 amino acids. In DNA form, the CDR3 reads TGTGCCAGCAGCTGGACAGGGCGGACTGAAGCTTTCTTT. Translated, it gives CASSWTGRTEAFF.

The chain is built from TRBV29-1 and TRBJ1-1; D unresolved. Deletions cut 1 base from V and 3 bases from J, with 15 bases between. The germline V gene encodes CDR1 SQVTM and CDR2 ANQGSEA. The length of the CDR3 is 15 residues. The CDR3 spells CSVEGRGRVDTEAFF. For the CDR3, the DNA is TGCAGCGTTGAAGGGAGAGGGAGGGTCGACACTGAAGCTTTCTTT.

Only a few counts were recorded for this clone. The rearrangement joins TRBV18 to TRBJ2-1; 8 nucleotides match TRBD2. Germline loops: CDR1 KGHSH, CDR2 LQKENI. Losses at the gene ends were 6 bases for V and 8 bases for J; bases not matched to a gene: 12. This CDR3 has 15 amino acids. The CDR3 DNA is TGTGCCAGCTCGCTCAGCGGGAGTAGGTACCATGAGCAGTTCTTC. This sequence encodes CASSLSGSRYHEQFF.

The J gene is TRBJ2-1, the V gene TRBV29-1; tentatively, D is TRBD2 (6 bases). V was shortened by 5 bases and J by 9 bases, with 23 bases between the two germline ends. CDR1 and CDR2 (germline): SQVTM, ANQGSEA. The CDR3 loop spans 15 amino acids. The CDR3 loop is CSVSEGSGQRGEQFF. CDR3 sequence (DNA): TGCAGCGTTTCAGAGGGGAGCGGGCAAAGGGGTGAGCAGTTCTTC.

The V gene is TRBV13, the J gene TRBJ1-4; no reliable D call. Germline CDR1 PRHDT, CDR2 FYEKMQ (reference sequence). Deletions cut 3 bases from V and 7 bases from J, with 9 bases between. This CDR3 has 13 residues. This CDR3 reads CASSFERSEKLFF. CDR3 coding DNA: TGTGCCAGCAGCTTCGAGAGGAGTGAAAAACTGTTTTTT. Variable domain in full (rest from reference TRBV13 and TRBJ1-4): AAGVIQSPRHLIKEKRETATLKCYPIPRHDTVYWYQQGPGQDPQFLISFYEKMQSDKGSIPDRFSAQQFSDYHSELNMSSLELGDSALYFCASSFERSEKLFFGSGTQLSVL.

This clone came up a few times. This sequence joins TRBV29-1 and TRBJ2-1, with TRBD2 identical over 9 bases. The J segment lost 7 bases and the V segment lost 5 bases, leaving 6 bases of the junction unmatched. This CDR3 contains 13 residues. Germline V gene data show CDR1 as SQVTM and CDR2 as ANQGSEA. In DNA form, the CDR3 reads TGCAGCGTTATGAGCGGGAGGTTGAATGAGCAGTTCTTC. This sequence encodes CSVMSGRLNEQFF.

This clone was picked up a small number of times. The chain couples TRBV6-5 to TRBJ2-7, with D perhaps TRBD1 or TRBD2 (5 bases each). The CDR3 loop spans 15 amino acids. Trimming left V 0 bases short and J 3 bases short, with 12 bases between. Germline assignment: CDR1 MNHEY and CDR2 SVGAGI. CDR3 residues: CASSYSTSGSYEQYF. DNA for the CDR3: TGTGCCAGCAGTTACTCGACCTCAGGGAGCTACGAGCAGTACTTC.

CDR3 residues: CASSHRKLVSTDTQYF. The CDR3 DNA is TGTGCCAGCAGTCATAGGAAATTGGTTAGCACAGATACGCAGTATTTT. This chain uses TRBV28 with TRBJ2-3; D not certain. Between the trimmed V and J ends, which lost 5 bases and 0 bases, there was a span of 15 bases. The CDR3 has 16 amino acids. The germline gives CDR1 MDHEN, CDR2 SYDVKM.

This clone showed up just a few times. The chain employs TRBV29-1 and TRBJ2-1; 10 bases match TRBD2. The CDR3 contains 12 residues. Trimming at V came to 6 bases and at J to 9 bases, leaving 5 bases not matched to a gene. Germline CDR1 is SQVTM and CDR2 is ANQGSEA. Here the CDR3 reads CSVAGLAIEQFF. In DNA, the CDR3 is TGCAGCGTGGCGGGACTAGCGATTGAGCAGTTCTTC.

The rearrangement joins TRBV29-1 to TRBJ2-7; either TRBD1 or TRBD2 may fit D (5 bases each). The germline V gene has CDR1 SQVTM and CDR2 ANQGSEA. V was cut by 3 bases and J by 0 bases, with 18 bases left in between. This CDR3 is 16 amino acids long. This CDR3 is CSVEVIRDGSSYEQYF. CDR3 bases: TGCAGCGTTGAGGTAATTCGGGACGGCAGCTCCTACGAGCAGTACTTC.

The chain carries TRBV4-1 and TRBJ2-3; D is uncertain. This CDR3 spans 12 amino acids. V lost 4 bases and J 5 bases, leaving 7 bases between the germline ends. Germline V lookup: CDR1 MGHRA, CDR2 YSYEKL. DNA of the CDR3: TGCGCCAGCAGCCCAGACCAAGATACGCAGTATTTT. It codes for CASSPDQDTQYF.

This clone was seen more than once but under ten times. The chain is built from TRBV10-3 and TRBJ2-1; 9 bases line up with TRBD1. The CDR3 extends over 15 amino acids. J lost 7 bases, V lost 7 bases, and 11 bases had no gene match. Germline CDR1 and CDR2: ENHRY and SYGVKD. CDR3 in DNA: TGTGCCATCACTCCTTCCCGGGACAGGGCGAATGAGCAGTTCTTC. It translates to CAITPSRDRANEQFF.

The chain employs TRBV7-9 and TRBJ2-5, with D uncertain. Germline V gene data show CDR1 as SEHNR and CDR2 as FQNEAQ (reference sequence). The CDR3 is 13 amino acids. Trimming left V 5 bases short and J 3 bases short, with 10 bases between. CDR3: CASSVARKETQYF. Here the CDR3 DNA reads TGTGCCAGCAGCGTCGCCAGGAAAGAGACCCAGTACTTC.

This clone was found a few times. The chain recombines TRBV28 with TRBJ2-4; 9 positions match TRBD1. This CDR3 has 14 amino acids. Germline CDR1 and CDR2: MDHEN and SYDVKM. V shed 6 bases, J shed 4 bases, and the junction held 4 bases outside the gene matches. CDR3 amino acids: CASRLGQGKNIQYF. The CDR3 DNA reads as TGTGCCAGCAGGCTAGGACAGGGGAAAAACATTCAGTACTTC.

V usage is TRBV9 and J usage is TRBJ2-1; D remains unclear. Deletions cut 0 bases from V and 2 bases from J, with 9 bases between. This CDR3 is 15 amino acids long. Germline assignment: CDR1 SGDLS and CDR2 YYNGEE. This chain's CDR3 is CASSVDPNTYNEQFF. CDR3 nucleotide sequence: TGTGCCAGCAGCGTAGATCCTAACACCTACAATGAGCAGTTCTTC.

In its sample, this clone was seen a few times. The gene calls are TRBV7-9 and TRBJ1-3, with D uncertain. This CDR3 is built from 15 residues. From germline, CDR1 is SEHNR and CDR2 FQNEAQ (reference sequence). The germline V and J ends were trimmed by 7 bases and 2 bases, with 15 bases remaining between them. The CDR3 DNA is TGTGCCAGCACAAAGGGCCTTGGGCCTGGAAACACCATATATTTT. This codes for CASTKGLGPGNTIYF.

This chain joins TRBV4-1 and TRBJ2-7; D not resolved. Germline V CDR1 and CDR2: MGHRA, YSYEKL. This CDR3 contains 17 residues. V gave up 3 bases and J gave up 2 bases, with 20 bases separating them. The CDR3 spells CASSQDQEKGFAYEQYF. DNA for the CDR3: TGCGCCAGCAGCCAGGATCAAGAAAAGGGTTTCGCCTACGAGCAGTACTTC.

The rearrangement joins TRBV5-4 to TRBJ2-5, with 7 positions matching TRBD1. The V gene end was trimmed by 5 bases and the J gene end by 4 bases; junction bases not matched to a gene: 5. CDR3 size: 13 residues. The germline gives CDR1 SGHNT, CDR2 YYREEE (reference sequence). As DNA, the CDR3 is TGTGCCAGCAGACCTACAGGGGCAGAGACCCAGTACTTC. Its protein product is CASRPTGAETQYF.

This clone came up a few times. The CDR3 DNA sequence: TGTGCCTGGAGGCGTTCTTTCGATCAGCCCCAGCATTTT. It is translated as CAWRRSFDQPQHF. This chain links TRBV30 with TRBJ1-5; unclear D gene. CDR3 size: 13 residues. Trimming left V 3 bases short and J 5 bases short, with 11 bases between. CDR1 is GTSNPN and CDR2 is SVGIG in the germline V gene (reference sequence).

In the case of this clone: Other DNA variants within this sample encode the same CDR3. V usage is TRBV7-2 and J usage is TRBJ2-5, with TRBD1 identical over 7 bases. J lost 1 base, V lost 5 bases, and 4 bases had no gene match. The CDR3 loop spans 14 amino acids. CDR1 is SGHTA and CDR2 is FQGNSA in the germline V gene. The CDR3 sequence: CASSPGTAQETQYF. CDR3 DNA sequence: TGTGCCAGCAGCCCCGGGACAGCCCAAGAGACCCAGTACTTC. Combining the CDR3 with reference TRBV7-2 and TRBJ2-5 gives the whole variable domain GAGVSQSPSNKVTEKGKDVELRCDPISGHTALYWYRQSLGQGLEFLIYFQGNSAPDKSGLPSDRFSAERTGGSVSTLTIQRTQQEDSAVYLCASSPGTAQETQYFGPGTRLLVL.